This note documents a single TCR beta chain sequence. Per the original methods: Amplifying reference gene primers gave estimates of nucleated cell counts. Repertoires were generated with immunoSEQ multiplex PCR, while TCRdb's copy carries only in-frame clones and drops some. The DNA gave D and trimming, while V, J and clone size come from that table. The sample contains 45,000 or so clones, roughly 90% of which appear only once. This sample stems from a study of blood T cell repertoires in COVID-19. Study-level background: T cells, B-cell-depleted T cells, or PBMCs supplied cDNA or gDNA.

This CDR3 contains 15 residues. The V gene's germline CDR1 is LGHNA and CDR2 YSLEER. V lost 4 bases to trimming and J lost 7 bases; unmatched junction nucleotides: 2. The chain couples TRBV4-3 to TRBJ2-1; TRBD2 agrees at 15 bases. This TCR was recovered from a human donor in a cohort sampled during active COVID-19. Sequencing was carried out using peripheral blood. The CDR3 DNA reads as TGCGCCAGCAGCCGGGGACTAGCGGGGGGAAATGAGCAGTTCTTC. It yields the protein CASSRGLAGGNEQFF.